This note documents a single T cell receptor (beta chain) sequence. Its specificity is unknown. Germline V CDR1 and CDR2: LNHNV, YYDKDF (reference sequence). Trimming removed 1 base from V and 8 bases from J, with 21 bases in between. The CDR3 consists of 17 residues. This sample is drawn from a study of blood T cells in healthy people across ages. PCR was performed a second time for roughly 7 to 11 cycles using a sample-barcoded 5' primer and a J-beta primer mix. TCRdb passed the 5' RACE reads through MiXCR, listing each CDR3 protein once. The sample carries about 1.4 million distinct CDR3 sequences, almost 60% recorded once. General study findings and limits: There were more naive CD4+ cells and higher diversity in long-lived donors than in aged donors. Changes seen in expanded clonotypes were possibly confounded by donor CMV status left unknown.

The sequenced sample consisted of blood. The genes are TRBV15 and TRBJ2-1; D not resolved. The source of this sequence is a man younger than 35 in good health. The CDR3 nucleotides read TGTGCCACCAGCAGAGTCTCCACAGATCCTAGGACCGATGAGCAGTTCTTC. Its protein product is CATSRVSTDPRTDEQFF.